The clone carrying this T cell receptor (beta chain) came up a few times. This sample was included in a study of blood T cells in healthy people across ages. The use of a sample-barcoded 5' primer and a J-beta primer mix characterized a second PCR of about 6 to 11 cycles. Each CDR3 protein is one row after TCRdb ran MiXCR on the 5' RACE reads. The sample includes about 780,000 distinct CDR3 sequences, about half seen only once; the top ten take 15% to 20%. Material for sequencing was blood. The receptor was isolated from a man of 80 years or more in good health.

CDR3 amino acids: CASSQDMTSHWGYTF. The CDR3 nucleotides are TGTGCCAGCAGCCAAGATATGACTTCTCATTGGGGCTACACCTTC. The rearrangement uses TRBV14 and TRBJ1-2; D gene ambiguous. The CDR3 contains 15 residues. Germline CDR1 is SGHDN and CDR2 is FVKESK. V dropped 0 bases and J dropped 8 bases, with 16 bases sitting between them.